This is a list of T cell receptor beta chains from one sample in a study of vaccination and CD4 T cells after COVID-19. For these TCRs, the target antigens are not known. A single record per CDR3 protein comes from TCRdb applying MiXCR to the PCR reads. This sample carries 20,000 to 25,000 distinct CDR3 sequences, about 32% of them seen once, and the ten largest clones take under 10%. The sample consisted of CD4+ T cells from blood, cultured in vitro, taken about 7 months after SARS-CoV-2 vaccination. These receptors were taken from a human donor who had recovered from COVID-19. The conserved cysteine and the conserved F or W are not part of the CDR3 here. The size entry is marked missing in some rows and otherwise reads once, few, many or a size class.

size: -; V: TRBV7-2; J: TRBJ2-7; CDR3: ASSLVPLSYEQY
size: -; V: TRBV5-1; J: TRBJ2-5; CDR3: ASSLAGDTPTQY
size: few; V: TRBV20-1; J: TRBJ2-3; CDR3: SAETSGRAGGTDTQY
size: -; V: TRBV7-2; J: TRBJ2-5; CDR3: ASSLVSQRQETQY
size: -; V: TRBV28; J: TRBJ2-7; CDR3: ASRIGQLYEQY
size: -; V: TRBV7-7; J: TRBJ2-5; CDR3: ASSSSPRGETQY
size: few; V: TRBV29-1; J: TRBJ2-3; CDR3: SVTSGSDTQY
size: few; V: TRBV28; J: TRBJ2-1; CDR3: ASSPWTSGGLYNEQF
size: few; V: TRBV19; J: TRBJ2-7; CDR3: ASSMGGGSYEQY
size: -; V: TRBV28; J: TRBJ1-6; CDR3: ASSLQEDSPLH
size: -; V: TRBV24-1; J: TRBJ2-1; CDR3: ATSGSSSYNEQF
size: few; V: TRBV28; J: TRBJ2-1; CDR3: ASSVNNEQF
size: medium-sized; V: TRBV19; J: TRBJ2-7; CDR3: ASSRGQNIYEQY
size: few; V: TRBV6-5; J: TRBJ2-1; CDR3: ASSYSGGGYNEQF
size: -; V: TRBV28; J: TRBJ2-5; CDR3: ASSTSREGRETQY
size: -; V: TRBV15; J: TRBJ1-2; CDR3: ATSRDRAGGHGYT
size: -; V: TRBV25-1; J: TRBJ2-5; CDR3: ASSDKGAGETQY
size: -; V: TRBV19; J: TRBJ2-1; CDR3: ASDRGYEQF
size: -; V: TRBV20-1; J: TRBJ2-7; CDR3: SAGTTQISYEQY
size: -; V: TRBV6-1; J: TRBJ1-1; CDR3: ASSLSMGRTGTEAF
size: few; V: TRBV7-2; J: TRBJ2-1; CDR3: AIKREAVYEQF
size: few; V: TRBV7-9; J: TRBJ2-3; CDR3: ASSRQGATDTQY
size: few; V: TRBV6-1; J: TRBJ2-7; CDR3: ASSEAWTTYEQY
size: few; V: TRBV7-9; J: TRBJ1-1; CDR3: ASSLTEIAF
size: -; V: TRBV29-1; J: TRBJ1-1; CDR3: SASERVGNTEAF
size: -; V: TRBV15; J: TRBJ2-1; CDR3: ATSRGGGDSNRTNNEQF
size: -; V: TRBV15; J: TRBJ2-7; CDR3: ATSRDRGYSYEQY
size: -; V: TRBV7-9; J: TRBJ2-1; CDR3: ASSLLLGLNNEQF
size: few; V: TRBV20-1; J: TRBJ2-7; CDR3: SVNARVDYEQY
size: few; V: TRBV15; J: TRBJ2-1; CDR3: ATSRAGTYNEQF
size: -; V: TRBV29-1; J: TRBJ2-1; CDR3: SVEGGTEGGF
size: -; V: TRBV5-4; J: TRBJ2-1; CDR3: ASSLGTRAWGQF
size: -; V: TRBV5-6; J: TRBJ2-1; CDR3: ASSLTHDEQF
size: -; V: TRBV20-1; J: TRBJ2-7; CDR3: SASSWSSYEQY
size: few; V: TRBV6-1; J: TRBJ2-7; CDR3: ASSEGDSSYEQY
size: few; V: TRBV20-1; J: TRBJ1-2; CDR3: SARLFQDGSYGYT
size: few; V: TRBV24-1; J: TRBJ2-5; CDR3: ATSDRDRGQETQY
size: -; V: TRBV27; J: TRBJ2-3; CDR3: ASSRLAGVTDTQY
size: -; V: TRBV5-4; J: TRBJ1-1; CDR3: ASSLGPAKNTEAF
size: -; V: TRBV20-1; J: TRBJ2-1; CDR3: SERQYNEQF
size: few; V: TRBV6-4; J: TRBJ1-2; CDR3: ASSDSGGSYT
size: -; V: TRBV29-1; J: TRBJ2-3; CDR3: SVGTSGRADTQY
size: -; V: TRBV28; J: TRBJ1-1; CDR3: ASIGGGPGGAF
size: -; V: TRBV20-1; J: TRBJ2-6; CDR3: SAREDGSGANVLT
size: -; V: TRBV28; J: TRBJ2-7; CDR3: ATLGAYEQY
size: -; V: TRBV7-3; J: TRBJ2-1; CDR3: ASSGRTSGGEQF
size: -; V: TRBV20-1; J: TRBJ1-2; CDR3: SAKTTVYGYT
size: few; V: TRBV7-9; J: TRBJ2-7; CDR3: ASSLLVEQY
size: -; V: TRBV4-2; J: TRBJ2-7; CDR3: ASSQDPSGRTYEQY
size: -; V: TRBV7-2; J: TRBJ1-2; CDR3: ASSFDRNYGYT
size: -; V: TRBV6-5; J: TRBJ2-3; CDR3: ASSYNRPPHPQY
size: -; V: TRBV12-3/TRBV12-4; J: TRBJ1-6; CDR3: ASSLAQGGNSPLH
size: few; V: TRBV7-6; J: TRBJ2-5; CDR3: ASSPTGTSVETQY
size: -; V: TRBV6-2/TRBV6-3; J: TRBJ2-6; CDR3: ASSYRGLGANVLT
size: -; V: TRBV11-3; J: TRBJ2-5; CDR3: ASSFGTSGTETQY